Shown below are 12 T cell receptor beta chains from a single sample sequenced in a study of identifying expanded T cells in peripheral blood. Here immunoSEQ multiplex PCR was the method, and the copy in TCRdb shows in-frame clones only, minus some. The repertoire holds 100,000 or so clones, with roughly 87% as singletons. Specimen: blood. These receptors were obtained from a person aged 18-70 years in good health.

This clone has only one observation. The chain combines TRBV2 with TRBJ1-1; no reliable D call. Germline CDR1 is SNHLY and CDR2 is FYNNEI. The CDR3 runs 14 residues. The V end was cut by 3 bases, the J end by 0 bases, with 8 bases between. The chain's CDR3 is CASSEGGLNTEAFF. The CDR3 DNA reads TGTGCCAGCAGTGAGGGAGGACTGAACACTGAAGCTTTCTTT.

CDR3 protein: CASSQEPSARGDEQFF. CDR3 DNA sequence: TGTGCCAGCAGCCAAGAGCCTAGCGCGCGGGGGGATGAGCAGTTCTTC. The V gene is TRBV4-2, the J gene TRBJ2-1, with 8 bases identical to TRBD2. V lost 0 bases and J lost 8; bases outside the gene matches: 9. Per the germline V gene, CDR1 is LGHNA and CDR2 is YNFKEQ. This CDR3 is built from 16 residues.

In its sample, this clone was seen many times. One end of the junction varies from germline; a read error may be responsible. The rearrangement joins TRBV7-2 to TRBJ1-6, with D tentatively TRBD1 (5 bases). CDR1 and CDR2 from the germline V gene are SGHTA and FQGNSA. This CDR3 comprises 13 residues. The CDR3 DNA is TGTGCCAGCAGCTTAGGGAGAGATGAGACAGCCTACTTT. Its translation is CASSLGRDETAYF.

This clone was detected only once. Other DNA variants within this sample encode the same CDR3. V is TRBV27 and J is TRBJ1-2; 7 nucleotides match TRBD1. Germline lookup yields CDR1 MNHEY and CDR2 SMNVEV (reference sequence). V shed 6 bases, J shed 3 bases, and the junction held 4 bases outside the gene matches. The CDR3 has 13 residues. The CDR3 here is CASSPTGDYGYTF. In nucleotides, the CDR3 is TGTGCCAGCAGCCCTACAGGGGACTATGGCTACACCTTC.

V gene TRBV4-3 combines with J gene TRBJ1-4; D uncertain. Trimming pared 1 base from V and 12 bases from J, leaving 15 bases between. Germline-derived CDR1 and CDR2 are LGHNA and YSLEER. There are 14 residues in the CDR3. CDR3 sequence (DNA): TGCGCCAGCAGCCAAGTTAGAGGTGGTCCTGAACTGTTTTTT. Encoded protein: CASSQVRGGPELFF.

The chain has TRBV10-1 and TRBJ1-5; D not resolved. The V and J ends lost 7 bases and 8 bases respectively, with 24 bases between them. Germline assignment: CDR1 WNHNN and CDR2 SYGVQD (reference sequence). The CDR3 runs 16 residues. The CDR3 sequence is CASICFVKRPFKPQHF. The CDR3 nucleotides are TGCGCCAGCATATGTTTCGTGAAACGCCCCTTTAAGCCCCAGCATTTT.

The chain has TRBV28 and TRBJ1-1; 10 bases agree with TRBD1. The CDR3 has 14 amino acids. Germline V gene data show CDR1 as MDHEN and CDR2 as SYDVKM. The trim removed 7 bases at V and 5 bases at J, leaving 7 bases unmatched. The chain's CDR3 is CASTSGQGGTEAFF. The CDR3 coding sequence is TGTGCCAGCACGTCAGGACAGGGGGGGACTGAAGCTTTCTTT.

The V call is TRBV10-3, the J call TRBJ2-1; weak D call: TRBD2 (6 bases). This CDR3 is built from 15 residues. The germline gives CDR1 ENHRY, CDR2 SYGVKD. Trimming took off 6 bases at V and 4 bases at J, with 16 bases between the two ends. DNA of the CDR3: TGTGCCATCAGGCGGGGACCCTCGGGGTACAATGAGCAGTTCTTC. It specifies CAIRRGPSGYNEQFF.

The chain employs TRBV19 and TRBJ1-5, with 7 bases aligning to TRBD1. V lost 6 bases, J lost 3 bases, and 5 bases stayed unmatched. This CDR3 is built from 14 residues. Germline-derived CDR1 and CDR2 are LNHDA and SQIVND (reference sequence). CDR3 sequence reads: CASSQGQANQPQHF. CDR3 in DNA: TGTGCCAGTAGCCAAGGACAGGCCAATCAGCCCCAGCATTTT.

This chain's CDR3 is CASSLALFGSGYTF. The CDR3, as DNA: TGTGCCAGCAGCTTAGCTCTCTTCGGTAGTGGCTACACCTTC. The chain links TRBV7-6 to TRBJ1-2; D remains ambiguous. The V end was cut by 0 bases, the J end by 7 bases, with 12 bases between. The germline CDR1 and CDR2 sequences are SGHVS and FNYEAQ. The CDR3 contains 14 residues.

The rearrangement joins TRBV7-9 to TRBJ1-1; TRBD1 might be the D (5 bases). The germline gives CDR1 SEHNR, CDR2 FQNEAQ (reference sequence). Trimming left V 3 bases short and J 1 base short, with 12 bases between. This CDR3 has 15 amino acids. CDR3 coding DNA: TGTGCCAGCAGCTTCGGGGGACTCCGGAACACTGAAGCTTTCTTT. This sequence encodes CASSFGGLRNTEAFF.

The gene calls are TRBV7-6 and TRBJ2-2; unclear D gene. This CDR3 region has 14 residues. Germline-derived CDR1 and CDR2 are SGHVS and FNYEAQ. Trimming took off 5 bases at V and 6 bases at J, with 13 bases between the two ends. CDR3 in DNA: TGTGCCAGCAGCCCAGCTTACAGCCCCGGGGAGCTGTTTTTT. Its translation: CASSPAYSPGELFF.